This T cell receptor beta chain was sequenced during a study of sequential checkpoint blockade in melanoma. Only in-frame clones appear in the TCRdb table, and some are missing; sequencing was by immunoSEQ multiplex PCR. The data show about 18,000 clones, around 24% seen once. The length of the CDR3 is 13 residues. Germline V lookup: CDR1 MNHGY, CDR2 SAAAGT. As concerns this clone: The junction and the germline gene differ at one end; a read error may be behind it.

Treatment here: randomized to nivolumab then ipilimumab (arm A) or the reverse (arm B). Source: tumor tissue (inferred from file names), taken from a patient given nivolumab and ipilimumab in sequence. The rearrangement joins TRBV6-8 to TRBJ2-5; no clear D. The source of this sequence is a human donor with melanoma. CDR3 in DNA: TGTGCCATCAGTTTCAAAAACCAAGAGACCCAGTACTTC. As protein: CAISFKNQETQYF.